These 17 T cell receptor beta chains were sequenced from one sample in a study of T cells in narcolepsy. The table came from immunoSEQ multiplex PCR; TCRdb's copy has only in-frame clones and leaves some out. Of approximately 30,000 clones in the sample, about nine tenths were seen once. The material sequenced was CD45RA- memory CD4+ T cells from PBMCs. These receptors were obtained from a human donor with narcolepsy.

The CDR3 is CASSLAGTLYGYTF. CDR3 sequence (DNA): TGCGCCAGCAGCTTGGCAGGCACCCTCTATGGCTACACCTTC. The rearrangement uses TRBV5-1 and TRBJ1-2; D is unclear. Germline lookup yields CDR1 SGHRS and CDR2 YFSETQ. Trimming shortened V by 0 bases and J by 4 bases, and 10 bases separated the two germline ends. CDR3 length: 14 amino acids.

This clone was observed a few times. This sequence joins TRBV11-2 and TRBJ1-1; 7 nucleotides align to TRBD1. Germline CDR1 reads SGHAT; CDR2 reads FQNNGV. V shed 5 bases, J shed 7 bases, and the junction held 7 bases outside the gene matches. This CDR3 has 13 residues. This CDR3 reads CASSRQGIGEAFF. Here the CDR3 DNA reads TGTGCCAGCAGCAGACAGGGAATAGGTGAAGCTTTCTTT.

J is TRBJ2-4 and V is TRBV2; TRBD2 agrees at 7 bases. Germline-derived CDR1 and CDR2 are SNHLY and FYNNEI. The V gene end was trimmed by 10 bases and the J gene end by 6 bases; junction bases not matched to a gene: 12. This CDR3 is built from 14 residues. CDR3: CATKSGEGTNIQYF. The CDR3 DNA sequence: TGTGCCACCAAATCGGGGGAGGGCACAAACATTCAGTACTTC. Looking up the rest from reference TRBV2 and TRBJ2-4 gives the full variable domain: EPEVTQTPSHQVTQMGQEVILRCVPISNHLYFYWYRQILGQKVEFLVSFYNNEISEKSEIFDDQFSVERPDGSNFTLKIRSTKLEDSAMYFCATKSGEGTNIQYFGAGTRLSVL.

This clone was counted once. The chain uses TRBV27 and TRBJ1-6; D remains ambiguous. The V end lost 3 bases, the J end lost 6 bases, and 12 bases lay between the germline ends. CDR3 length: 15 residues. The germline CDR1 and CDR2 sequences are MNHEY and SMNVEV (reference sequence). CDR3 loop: CASSLRHSSNSPLHF. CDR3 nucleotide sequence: TGTGCCAGCAGTTTGAGGCATTCTTCTAATTCACCCCTCCACTTT.

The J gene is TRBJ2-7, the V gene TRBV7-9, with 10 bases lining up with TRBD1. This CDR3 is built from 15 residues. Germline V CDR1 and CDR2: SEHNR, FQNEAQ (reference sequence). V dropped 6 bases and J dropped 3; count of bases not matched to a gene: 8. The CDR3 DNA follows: TGTGCCAGCAGTTTCGGGACAGGGGACCTCTACGAGCAGTACTTC. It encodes CASSFGTGDLYEQYF.

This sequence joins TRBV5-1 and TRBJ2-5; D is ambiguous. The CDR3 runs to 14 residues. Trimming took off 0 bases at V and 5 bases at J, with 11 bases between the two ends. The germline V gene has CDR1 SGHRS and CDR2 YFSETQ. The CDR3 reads CASSLAQWPETQYF. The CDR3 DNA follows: TGCGCCAGCAGCTTGGCCCAGTGGCCGGAGACCCAGTACTTC.

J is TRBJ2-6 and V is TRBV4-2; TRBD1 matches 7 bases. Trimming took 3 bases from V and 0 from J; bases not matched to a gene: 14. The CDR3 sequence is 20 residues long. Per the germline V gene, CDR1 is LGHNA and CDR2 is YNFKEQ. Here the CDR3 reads CASSHTLQRGLLSGANVLTF. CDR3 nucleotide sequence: TGTGCCAGCAGCCATACATTACAGAGGGGGCTCCTCTCTGGGGCCAACGTCCTGACTTTC.

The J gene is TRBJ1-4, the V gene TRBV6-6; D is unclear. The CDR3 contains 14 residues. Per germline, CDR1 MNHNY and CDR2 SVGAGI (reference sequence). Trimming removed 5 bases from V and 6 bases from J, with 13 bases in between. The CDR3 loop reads CASSRNLPYEKLFF. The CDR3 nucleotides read TGTGCCAGCAGTCGTAACTTACCGTATGAAAAACTGTTTTTT.

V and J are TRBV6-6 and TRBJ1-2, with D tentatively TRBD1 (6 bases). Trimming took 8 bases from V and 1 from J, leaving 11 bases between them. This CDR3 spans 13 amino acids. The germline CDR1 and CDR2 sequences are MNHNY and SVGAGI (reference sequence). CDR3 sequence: CASLDSLNYGYTF. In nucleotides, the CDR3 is TGTGCCAGCCTGGACAGCCTTAACTATGGCTACACCTTC.

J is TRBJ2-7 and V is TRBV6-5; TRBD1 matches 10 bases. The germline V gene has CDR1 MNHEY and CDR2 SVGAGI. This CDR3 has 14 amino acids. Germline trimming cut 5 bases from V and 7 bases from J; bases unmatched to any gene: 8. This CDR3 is CASSRQGAGVEQYF. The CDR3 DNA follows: TGTGCCAGCAGTAGACAGGGGGCGGGGGTAGAGCAGTACTTC.

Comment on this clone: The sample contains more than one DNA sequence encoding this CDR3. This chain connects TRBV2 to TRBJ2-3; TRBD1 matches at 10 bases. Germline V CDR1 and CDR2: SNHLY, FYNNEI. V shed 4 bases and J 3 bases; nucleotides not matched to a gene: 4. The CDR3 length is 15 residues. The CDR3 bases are TGTGCCAGCAGTGGCCGGACAGGGGGGACAGATACGCAGTATTTT. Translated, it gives CASSGRTGGTDTQYF.

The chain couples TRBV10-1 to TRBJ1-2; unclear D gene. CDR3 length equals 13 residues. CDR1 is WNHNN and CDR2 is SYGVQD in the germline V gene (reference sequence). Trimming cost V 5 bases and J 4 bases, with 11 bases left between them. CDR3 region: CASSIDQAYGYTF. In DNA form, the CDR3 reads TGCGCCAGCAGTATAGACCAAGCCTATGGCTACACCTTC.

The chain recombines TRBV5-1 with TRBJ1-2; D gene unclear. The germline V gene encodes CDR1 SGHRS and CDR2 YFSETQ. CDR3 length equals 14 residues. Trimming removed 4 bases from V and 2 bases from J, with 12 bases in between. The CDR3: CASSPERGNYGYTF. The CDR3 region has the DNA TGCGCCAGCAGCCCGGAACGGGGAAACTATGGCTACACCTTC. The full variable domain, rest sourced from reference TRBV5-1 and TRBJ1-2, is KAGVTQTPRYLIKTRGQQVTLSCSPISGHRSVSWYQQTPGQGLQFLFEYFSETQRNKGNFPGRFSGRQFSNSRSEMNVSTLELGDSALYLCASSPERGNYGYTFGSGTRLTVV.

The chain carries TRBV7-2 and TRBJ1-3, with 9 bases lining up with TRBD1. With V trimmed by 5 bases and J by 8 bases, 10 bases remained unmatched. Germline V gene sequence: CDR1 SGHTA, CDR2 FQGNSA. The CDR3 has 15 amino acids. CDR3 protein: CASSVGTGFVYTIYF. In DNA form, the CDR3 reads TGTGCCAGCAGCGTCGGGACAGGGTTCGTCTACACCATATATTTT.

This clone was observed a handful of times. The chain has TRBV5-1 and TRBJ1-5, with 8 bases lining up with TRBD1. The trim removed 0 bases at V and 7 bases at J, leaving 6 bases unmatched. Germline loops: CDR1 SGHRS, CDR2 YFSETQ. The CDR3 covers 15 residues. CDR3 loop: CASSLEGQGGQPQHF. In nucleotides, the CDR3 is TGCGCCAGCAGCTTGGAAGGACAGGGCGGCCAGCCCCAGCATTTT.

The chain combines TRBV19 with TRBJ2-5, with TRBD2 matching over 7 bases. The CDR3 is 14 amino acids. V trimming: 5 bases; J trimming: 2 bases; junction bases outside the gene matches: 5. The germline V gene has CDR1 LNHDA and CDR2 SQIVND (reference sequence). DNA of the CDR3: TGTGCCAGTAGTGGGCGGGGGTTACAAGAGACCCAGTACTTC. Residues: CASSGRGLQETQYF.

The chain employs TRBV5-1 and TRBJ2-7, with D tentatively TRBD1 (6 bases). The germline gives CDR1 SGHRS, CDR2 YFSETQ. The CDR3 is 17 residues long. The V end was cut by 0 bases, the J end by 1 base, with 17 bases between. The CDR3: CASSLAGVPGVSYEQYF. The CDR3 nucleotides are TGCGCCAGCAGCTTGGCCGGTGTACCAGGGGTATCCTACGAGCAGTACTTC. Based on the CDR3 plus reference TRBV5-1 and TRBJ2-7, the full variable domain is KAGVTQTPRYLIKTRGQQVTLSCSPISGHRSVSWYQQTPGQGLQFLFEYFSETQRNKGNFPGRFSGRQFSNSRSEMNVSTLELGDSALYLCASSLAGVPGVSYEQYFGPGTRLTVT.